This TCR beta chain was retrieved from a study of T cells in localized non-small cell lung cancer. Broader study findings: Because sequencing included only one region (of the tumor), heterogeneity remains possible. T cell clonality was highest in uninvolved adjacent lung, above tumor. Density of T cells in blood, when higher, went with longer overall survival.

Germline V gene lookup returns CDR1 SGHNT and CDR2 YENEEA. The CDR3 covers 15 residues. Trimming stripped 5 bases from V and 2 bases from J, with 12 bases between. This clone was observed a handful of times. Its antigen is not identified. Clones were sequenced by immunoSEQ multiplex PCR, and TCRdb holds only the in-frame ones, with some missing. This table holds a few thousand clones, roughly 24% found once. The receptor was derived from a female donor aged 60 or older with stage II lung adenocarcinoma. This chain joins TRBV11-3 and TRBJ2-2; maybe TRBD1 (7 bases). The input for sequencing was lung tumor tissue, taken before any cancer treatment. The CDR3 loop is CASSLRDSNTGELFF. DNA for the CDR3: TGTGCCAGCAGCCTGCGGGACAGTAACACCGGGGAGCTGTTTTTT. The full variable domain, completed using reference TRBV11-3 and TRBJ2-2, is EAGVVQSPRYKIIEKKQPVAFWCNPISGHNTLYWYLQNLGQGPELLIRYENEEAVDDSQLPKDRFSAERLKGVDSTLKIQPAELGDSAVYLCASSLRDSNTGELFFGEGSRLTVL.